A single sample is the source of the 10 T cell receptor beta chains below, sequenced in a study of vaccination effects on CD4 cells after COVID-19. With the ViraFEST assay, the study expanded antigen-specific CD4+ T cells using viral peptide pools, then sequenced them. After roughly 10 days in culture, the CD4+ T cells were isolated. These receptors lack a known antigen. Profiled with immunoSEQ multiplex PCR; TCRdb holds only in-frame clones, not every one. Among about 54,000 clones, 75% to 90% were seen once, and the ten largest hold around 2.4%. Sequencing used CD4+ T cells from PBMCs cultured with HCoV-229E spike peptides, obtained before COVID-19 vaccination. These TCRs come from a human donor who received a COVID-19 vaccine.

J is TRBJ2-3 and V is TRBV6-2 or TRBV6-3, with 9 bases matching TRBD2. CDR1 is MNHEY and CDR2 is SVGEGT in the germline V gene. There are 15 residues in the CDR3. The V segment lost 2 bases and the J segment 3 bases; nucleotides outside the gene matches: 3. CDR3 amino acids: CASSYASGTTDTQYF. CDR3 nucleotide sequence: TGTGCCAGCAGTTACGCTAGCGGGACTACAGATACGCAGTATTTT.

V and J are TRBV27 and TRBJ1-6; D possibly corresponds to TRBD1 (5 bases). Germline V gene lookup returns CDR1 MNHEY and CDR2 SMNVEV (reference sequence). The CDR3 extends over 14 amino acids. V dropped 8 bases and J dropped 1 base, with 9 bases sitting between them. CDR3 protein: CASQGVSYNSPLHF. The CDR3 coding sequence is TGTGCCAGCCAAGGGGTTTCCTATAATTCACCCCTCCACTTT.

The chain joins TRBV10-1 to TRBJ2-1; TRBD1 is a possible D gene (5 bases). This CDR3 contains 14 residues. Trimming shortened V by 5 bases and J by 8 bases, and 16 bases separated the two germline ends. CDR1 is WNHNN and CDR2 is SYGVQD in the germline V gene (reference sequence). Written as DNA, the CDR3 is TGCGCCAGCAGTTACGACAGTCCTAAGGATGAGCAGTTCTTC. It specifies CASSYDSPKDEQFF.

This clone appeared once. The gene calls are TRBV27 and TRBJ2-2; maybe TRBD1 (6 bases). V was pared by 6 bases and J by 4 bases, with 12 bases between. Germline assignment: CDR1 MNHEY and CDR2 SMNVEV (reference sequence). The CDR3 runs 14 residues. The CDR3 region is CASSRTTGTGELFF. CDR3 DNA: TGTGCCAGCAGCCGAACGACAGGCACCGGGGAGCTGTTTTTT.

This clone was detected only a few times. V is TRBV2 and J is TRBJ1-4; 8 positions agree with TRBD1. CDR1 and CDR2 from the germline V gene are SNHLY and FYNNEI. This CDR3 has 14 residues. V gave up 5 bases and J gave up 6 bases; unmatched junction bases: 5. The CDR3 coding sequence is TGTGCCAGCAGTCGGACAGGGCGGGATGAAAAACTGTTTTTT. It is translated as CASSRTGRDEKLFF.

The chain couples TRBV10-3 to TRBJ1-1, with a possible D match to TRBD1 (6 bases). This CDR3 is built from 15 residues. Germline CDR1 is ENHRY and CDR2 is SYGVKD. The V gene lost 4 bases and the J gene lost 0 bases, with 12 bases spanning the gap. CDR3: CAISGQVSMNTEAFF. CDR3 DNA: TGTGCCATCAGTGGACAGGTGAGCATGAACACTGAAGCTTTCTTT.

J is TRBJ2-2 and V is TRBV3-1 (or the pseudogene TRBV3-2); 7 nucleotides match TRBD2. CDR3 length: 17 amino acids. Trimming at V came to 0 bases and at J to 2 bases, leaving 6 bases not matched to a gene. Looked up from germline, CDR1 is LGHDT and CDR2 is YNNKEL (reference sequence). In DNA, the CDR3 is TGTGCCAGCAGCCAAGATTGGGGGGGGATAAACACCGGGGAGCTGTTTTTT. Its translation: CASSQDWGGINTGELFF.

The rearrangement links TRBV19 to TRBJ1-5; D is unclear. Germline V gives CDR1 LNHDA, CDR2 SQIVND (reference sequence). V was cut by 5 bases and J by 3 bases, with 8 bases left in between. The CDR3 loop spans 13 amino acids. The CDR3: CASSPGLNQPQHF. The CDR3 DNA follows: TGTGCCAGTAGTCCGGGCCTCAATCAGCCCCAGCATTTT.

The chain recombines TRBV5-1 with TRBJ1-3, with D perhaps TRBD1 (6 bases). CDR3 length equals 13 residues. V was clipped by 4 bases and J by 6 bases, with 11 bases between them. Germline CDR1 reads SGHRS; CDR2 reads YFSETQ. The CDR3 sequence is CASSPQGPNTIYF. The CDR3 DNA follows: TGCGCCAGCAGCCCGCAGGGGCCAAACACCATATATTTT.

The chain has TRBV5-3 and TRBJ1-5, with D unclear. TRBV5-3 is an ORF, and what it does is uncertain. This CDR3 is 15 amino acids long. V lost 5 bases, J lost 7 bases, and 19 bases lay in between. The CDR3 DNA reads as TGTGCCAGAAGTACCGGTCTGGGGTCGGGACAGCCCCAGCATTTT. This encodes CARSTGLGSGQPQHF.